This T cell receptor (beta chain) was sequenced in a study of response to subunit inactivated influenza vaccine (dated by TCRdb to 2017 to 2018). For context, the study as a whole: The study used deep quantitative T cell receptor repertoire profiling to track responses to a trivalent subunit inactivated influenza vaccine. What the research found in general, with its limitations: The authors suggested that each seasonal influenza vaccination may recruit only a limited number of new T cells.

Library preparation was by RT-PCR. Sequencer: Illumina HiSeq 2500. TCRdb redid the processing of the public reads, applying fastp at Q25 and MiXCR, and retained in-frame beta chains. Under each unique CDR3 protein, matching rows form one entry showing the most common genes and DNA. In this sample the table shows over 750,000 distinct CDR3 sequences, 21% of which occur a single time. The ten largest clones capture roughly 10% of the sample. This clonotype appeared a few times. Its antigen is still unknown. Base qualities are not at hand, and no much larger clone is one base apart. From V the trimming removes 3 bases and from J it removes 0 bases, while the gene matches leave 4 bases of the junction unaccounted for. The CDR3, cysteine through phenylalanine, is 18 amino acids long. CDR3 DNA only is kept here, 54 bases in frame from base 1. As encoded in the germline V gene, CDR1 is MDHEN while CDR2 is SYDVKM.

The receptor was isolated from a man aged 50-60 years who received an inactivated influenza vaccine. Donor details come from another sample of the same person, matched by shared clones. This chain is built from TRBV28 and TRBJ2-1, and 14 bases in between align with TRBD2. Sequencing was performed on PBMCs from blood, taken about 5 days after vaccination. The CDR3 is CASSFFGTSGSSYNEQFF. The nucleotides read TGTGCCAGCAGTTTTTTCGGGACTAGCGGGAGCTCCTACAATGAGCAGTTCTTC.